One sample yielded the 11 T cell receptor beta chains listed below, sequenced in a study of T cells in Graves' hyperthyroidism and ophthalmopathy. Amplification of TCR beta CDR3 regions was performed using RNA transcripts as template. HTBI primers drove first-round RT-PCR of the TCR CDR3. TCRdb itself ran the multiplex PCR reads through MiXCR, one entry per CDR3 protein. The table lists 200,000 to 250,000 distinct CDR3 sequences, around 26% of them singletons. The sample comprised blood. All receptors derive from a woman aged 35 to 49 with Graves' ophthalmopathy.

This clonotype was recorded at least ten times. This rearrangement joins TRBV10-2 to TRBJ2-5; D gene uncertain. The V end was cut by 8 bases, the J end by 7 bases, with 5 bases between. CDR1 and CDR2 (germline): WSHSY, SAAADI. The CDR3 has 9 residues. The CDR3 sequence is CASGVTQYF. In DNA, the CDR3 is TGCGCCAGCGGGGTGACCCAGTACTTC.

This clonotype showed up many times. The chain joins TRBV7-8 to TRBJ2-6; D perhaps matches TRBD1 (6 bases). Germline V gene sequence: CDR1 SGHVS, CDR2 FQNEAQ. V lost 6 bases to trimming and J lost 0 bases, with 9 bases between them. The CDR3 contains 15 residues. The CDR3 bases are TGTGCCAGCAGTCAGGGGTACTCTGGGGCCAACGTCCTGACTTTC. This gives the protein CASSQGYSGANVLTF.

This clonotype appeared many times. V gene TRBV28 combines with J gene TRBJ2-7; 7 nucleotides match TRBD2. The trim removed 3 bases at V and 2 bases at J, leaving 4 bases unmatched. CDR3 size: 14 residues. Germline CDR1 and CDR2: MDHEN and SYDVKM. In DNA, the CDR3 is TGTGCCAGCAGTTTCTACGGGAGGCCCTACGAGCAGTACTTC. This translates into CASSFYGRPYEQYF.

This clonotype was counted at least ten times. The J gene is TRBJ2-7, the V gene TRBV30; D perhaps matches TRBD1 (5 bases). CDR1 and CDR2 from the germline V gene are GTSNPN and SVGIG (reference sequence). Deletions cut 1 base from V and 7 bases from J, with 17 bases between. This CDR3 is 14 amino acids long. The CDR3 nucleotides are TGTGCCTGGAGTGAGGGTGGGGCACTACGAGAGCAGTACTTC. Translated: CAWSEGGALREQYF.

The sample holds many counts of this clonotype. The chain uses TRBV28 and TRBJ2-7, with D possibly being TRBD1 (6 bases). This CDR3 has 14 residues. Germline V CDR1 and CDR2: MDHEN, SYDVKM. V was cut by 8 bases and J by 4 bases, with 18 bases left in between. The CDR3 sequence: CASFSEGETYEQYF. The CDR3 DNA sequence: TGTGCCAGCTTTTCCGAGGGGGAAACGTACGAGCAGTACTTC.

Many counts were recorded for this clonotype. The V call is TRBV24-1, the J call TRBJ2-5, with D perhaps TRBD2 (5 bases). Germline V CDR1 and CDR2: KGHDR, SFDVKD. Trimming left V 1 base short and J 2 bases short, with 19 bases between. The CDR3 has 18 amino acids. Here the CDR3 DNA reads TGTGCCACCAGTGATTTTTCCCGCCGGGGTAAACTTCAAGAGACCCAGTACTTC. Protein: CATSDFSRRGKLQETQYF.

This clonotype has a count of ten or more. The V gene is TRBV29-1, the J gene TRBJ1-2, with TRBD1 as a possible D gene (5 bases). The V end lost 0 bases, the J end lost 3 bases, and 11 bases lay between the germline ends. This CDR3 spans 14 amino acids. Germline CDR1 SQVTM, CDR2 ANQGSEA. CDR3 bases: TGCAGCGTTGAAGATCGACAGAGTTACTATGGCTACACCTTC. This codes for CSVEDRQSYYGYTF.

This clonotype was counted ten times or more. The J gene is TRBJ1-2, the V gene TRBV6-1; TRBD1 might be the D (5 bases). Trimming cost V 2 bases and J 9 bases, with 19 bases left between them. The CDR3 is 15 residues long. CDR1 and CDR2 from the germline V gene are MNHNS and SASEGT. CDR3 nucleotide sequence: TGTGCCAGCAGTGAATCCGGGACCCCTGTAATTAGCTACACCTTC. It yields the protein CASSESGTPVISYTF.

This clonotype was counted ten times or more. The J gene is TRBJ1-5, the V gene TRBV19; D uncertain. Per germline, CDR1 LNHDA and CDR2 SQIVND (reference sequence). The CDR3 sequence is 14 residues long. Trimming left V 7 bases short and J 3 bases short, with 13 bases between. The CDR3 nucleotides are TGTGCCAGTACTCAAGGACGGATCAATCAGCCCCAGCATTTT. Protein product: CASTQGRINQPQHF.

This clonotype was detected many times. This CDR3 is CASSPTGMETQYF. The DNA of the CDR3 is TGTGCCAGCTCACCCACAGGGATGGAGACCCAGTACTTC. The chain couples TRBV18 to TRBJ2-5; tentatively, D is TRBD1 (6 bases). This CDR3 region has 13 residues. Germline V gives CDR1 KGHSH, CDR2 LQKENI. The V gene lost 3 bases and the J gene lost 5 bases, with 10 bases spanning the gap.

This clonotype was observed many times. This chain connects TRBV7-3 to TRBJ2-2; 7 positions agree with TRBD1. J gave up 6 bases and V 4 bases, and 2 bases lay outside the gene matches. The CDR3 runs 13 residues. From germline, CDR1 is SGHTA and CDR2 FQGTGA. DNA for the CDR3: TGTGCCAGCAGCTACGACAGGGCCGGGGAGCTGTTTTTT. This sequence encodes CASSYDRAGELFF. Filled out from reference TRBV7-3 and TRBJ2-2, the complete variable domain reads GAGVSQTPSNKVTEKGKYVELRCDPISGHTALYWYRQSLGQGPEFLIYFQGTGAADDSGLPNDRFFAVRPEGSVSTLKIQRTERGDSAVYLCASSYDRAGELFFGEGSRLTVL.